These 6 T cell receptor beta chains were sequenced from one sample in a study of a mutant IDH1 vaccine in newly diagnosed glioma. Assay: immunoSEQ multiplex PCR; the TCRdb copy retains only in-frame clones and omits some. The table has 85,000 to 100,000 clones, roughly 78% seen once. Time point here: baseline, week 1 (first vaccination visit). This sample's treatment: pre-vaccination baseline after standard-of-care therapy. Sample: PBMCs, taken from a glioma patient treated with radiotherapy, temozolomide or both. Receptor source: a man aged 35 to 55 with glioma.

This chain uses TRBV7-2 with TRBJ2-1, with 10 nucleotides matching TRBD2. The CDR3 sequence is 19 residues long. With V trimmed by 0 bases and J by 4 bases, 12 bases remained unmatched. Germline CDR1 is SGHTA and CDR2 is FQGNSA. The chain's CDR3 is CASSLAVTAGLANYNEQFF. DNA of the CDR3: TGTGCCAGCAGCTTAGCCGTCACGGCGGGACTAGCGAATTACAATGAGCAGTTCTTC.

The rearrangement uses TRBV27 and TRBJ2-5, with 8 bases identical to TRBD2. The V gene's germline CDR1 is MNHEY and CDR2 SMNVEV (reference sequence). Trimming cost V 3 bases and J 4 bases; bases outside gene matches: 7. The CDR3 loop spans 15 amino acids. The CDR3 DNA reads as TGTGCCAGCAGTTTCACAGCGGGAGTGGGAGAGACCCAGTACTTC. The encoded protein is CASSFTAGVGETQYF.

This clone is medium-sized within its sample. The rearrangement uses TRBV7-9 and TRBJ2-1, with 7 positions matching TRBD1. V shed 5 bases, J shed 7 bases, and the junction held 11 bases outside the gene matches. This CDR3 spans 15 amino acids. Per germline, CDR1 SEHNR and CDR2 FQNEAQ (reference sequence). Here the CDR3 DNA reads TGTGCCAGCAGCCCCCGGGACAGTTCTGGGAATGAGCAGTTCTTC. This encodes CASSPRDSSGNEQFF.

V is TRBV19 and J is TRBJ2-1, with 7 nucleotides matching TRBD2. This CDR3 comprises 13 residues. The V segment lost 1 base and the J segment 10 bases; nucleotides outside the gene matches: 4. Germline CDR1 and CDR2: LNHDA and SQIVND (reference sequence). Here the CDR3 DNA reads TGTGCCAGTAGTATAGGGCTACTAGCGGAGCAGTTCTTC. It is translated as CASSIGLLAEQFF.

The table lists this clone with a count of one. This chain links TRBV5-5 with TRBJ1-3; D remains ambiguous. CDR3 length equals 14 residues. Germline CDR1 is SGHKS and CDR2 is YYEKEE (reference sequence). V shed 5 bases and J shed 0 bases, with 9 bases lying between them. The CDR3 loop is CASRGRDSGNTIYF. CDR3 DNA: TGTGCCAGCAGGGGGAGGGACTCTGGAAACACCATATATTTT.

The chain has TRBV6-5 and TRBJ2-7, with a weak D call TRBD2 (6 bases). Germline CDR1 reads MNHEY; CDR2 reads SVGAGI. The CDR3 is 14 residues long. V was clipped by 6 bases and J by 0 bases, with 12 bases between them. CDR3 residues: CASSLAFSSYEQYF. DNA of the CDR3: TGTGCCAGCAGCCTAGCGTTTAGCTCCTACGAGCAGTACTTC.